These T cell receptor beta chains were read from a single sample in a study of control samples from healthy donors and cancer patients. Here immunoSEQ multiplex PCR was the method, and the copy in TCRdb shows in-frame clones only, minus some. The data hold approximately 80,000 clones, with 91% observed a single time. Sequenced: blood. The receptors stem from a man aged 25-45 years in good health. CDR3s include the opening cysteine and the closing phenylalanine or tryptophan. Fields, in order: J gene, D gene, V gene, clone size, CDR3 protein, CDR3 DNA. A D gene is named only where the DNA matches it firmly. Some rows mark clone size as missing; the rest say once, few, many or name a class of expanded clone.

TRBJ2-5 | TRBD2 | TRBV20-1 | . | CSASTSGAPGETQYF | TGCAGTGCTAGTACTAGCGGGGCCCCGGGGGAGACCCAGTACTTC
TRBJ2-5 | TRBD2 | TRBV5-1 | . | CASSHLLAGGQETQYF | TGCGCCAGCAGCCACCTCCTAGCGGGGGGGCAAGAGACCCAGTACTTC
TRBJ2-7 | . | TRBV28 | . | CASKVLGDQSYEQYF | TGTGCCAGCAAGGTCCTGGGGGACCAGTCCTACGAGCAGTACTTC
TRBJ2-1 | . | TRBV6-2/TRBV6-3 | . | CASSPEDNEQFF | TGTGCCAGCAGTCCCGAGGACAATGAGCAGTTCTTC
TRBJ1-6 | TRBD1 | TRBV4-2 | . | CASSQARTGHLMTYNSPLHF | TGTGCCAGCAGCCAAGCGCGGACAGGGCATCTTATGACCTATAATTCACCCCTCCACTTT
TRBJ1-6 | . | TRBV24-1 | . | CATSDGGNSPLHF | TGTGCCACCAGTGATGGCGGAAATTCACCCCTCCACTTT
TRBJ2-7 | . | TRBV18 | few | CASSHSYEQYF | TGTGCCAGCTCCCACTCCTACGAGCAGTACTTC
TRBJ1-3 | . | TRBV5-1 | . | CASSSRDGDTIYF | TGCGCCAGCAGCTCACGAGACGGAGACACCATATATTTT
TRBJ1-6 | . | TRBV19 | . | CASSANLDSPLHF | TGTGCCAGTAGTGCCAACTTGGATTCACCCCTCCACTTT
TRBJ1-2 | TRBD1 | TRBV11-2 | . | CASSSLFRGEYGYTF | TGTGCCAGCAGCTCACTCTTCAGGGGGGAGTACGGCTACACCTTC
TRBJ2-2 | . | TRBV7-9 | . | CASSLVFGELFF | TGTGCCAGCAGCTTAGTATTCGGGGAGCTGTTTTTT
TRBJ2-1 | . | TRBV7-9 | . | CASSLLAYNEQFF | TGTGCCAGCAGCCTGTTGGCTTACAATGAGCAGTTCTTC
TRBJ2-7 | TRBD1 | TRBV19 | . | CASSHTGASYEQYF | TGTGCCAGTAGTCACACAGGGGCCTCCTACGAGCAGTACTTC
TRBJ2-1 | TRBD1 | TRBV5-8 | . | CASSFPGGSYNEQFF | TGTGCCAGCAGCTTTCCAGGGGGCTCCTACAATGAGCAGTTCTTC
TRBJ2-5 | TRBD2 | TRBV14 | . | CASSEGLAGAGETQYF | TGTGCCAGCAGCGAGGGACTAGCGGGAGCAGGGGAGACCCAGTACTTC
TRBJ1-3 | . | TRBV15 | . | CATRGYSGNTIYF | TGTGCCACCCGTGGATACTCTGGAAACACCATATATTTT
TRBJ2-1 | TRBD2 | TRBV25-1 | . | CASRTSGRYNEQFF | TGTGCCAGCAGGACTAGCGGGAGGTACAATGAGCAGTTCTTC
TRBJ2-7 | . | TRBV5-4 | . | CASSFPGNEQYF | TGTGCCAGCAGCTTCCCAGGGAACGAGCAGTACTTC
TRBJ2-5 | . | TRBV20-1 | . | CSPTTAQTQYF | TGCAGTCCCACCACCGCGCAGACCCAGTACTTC
TRBJ1-1 | TRBD1 | TRBV5-5 | . | CASSITTGTAATEAFF | TGTGCCAGCAGTATAACCACCGGGACAGCGGCCACTGAAGCTTTCTTT
TRBJ2-3 | . | TRBV29-1 | once | CSVWTDPSTDTQYF | TGCAGCGTTTGGACTGATCCTAGCACAGATACGCAGTATTTT
TRBJ2-3 | TRBD2 | TRBV4-1 | . | CASSRPSSGGSTDTQYF | TGCGCCAGCAGCCGACCTTCTAGCGGAGGAAGCACAGATACGCAGTATTTT
TRBJ1-4 | TRBD1 | TRBV5-4 | . | CASSGQGVGEKLFF | TGTGCCAGCAGCGGACAGGGGGTGGGTGAAAAACTGTTTTTT
TRBJ2-3 | TRBD1 | TRBV19 | . | CASQDRGGTDTQYF | TGTGCCAGCCAAGACAGGGGAGGCACAGATACGCAGTATTTT
TRBJ2-3 | TRBD1 | TRBV5-4 | . | CASSPGQGKRKDTQYF | TGTGCCAGCAGCCCCGGACAGGGGAAGAGAAAGGATACGCAGTATTTT
TRBJ1-1 | TRBD1 | TRBV3-1/TRBV3-2 | . | CASSQDGRGQVFGTEAFF | TGTGCCAGCAGCCAAGATGGGAGGGGACAGGTCTTTGGCACTGAAGCTTTCTTT
TRBJ1-5 | TRBD1 | TRBV30 | . | CAWSVDRGSNQPQHF | TGTGCCTGGAGTGTAGACAGGGGTAGCAATCAGCCCCAGCATTTT
TRBJ2-5 | . | TRBV6-2/TRBV6-3 | once | CASSKTHGETQYF | TGTGCCAGCAGCAAGACCCATGGGGAGACCCAGTACTTC
TRBJ2-5 | . | TRBV7-9 | . | CASSLEWGETQYF | TGTGCCAGCAGCTTAGAATGGGGGGAGACCCAGTACTTC
TRBJ1-2 | . | TRBV28 | . | CASSPPGYYGYTF | TGTGCCAGCAGTCCACCAGGGTACTATGGCTACACCTTC
TRBJ2-3 | . | TRBV9 | . | CASSPTTDTQYF | TGTGCCAGCAGCCCTACCACAGATACGCAGTATTTT
TRBJ2-3 | TRBD2 | TRBV7-2 | . | CASSPLGGGAQADTQYF | TGTGCCAGCAGCCCACTGGGCGGGGGGGCTCAGGCAGATACGCAGTATTTT
TRBJ2-5 | TRBD2 | TRBV2 | . | CASTLREEPGTQYF | TGTGCCAGCACCTTGCGGGAGGAACCAGGAACCCAGTACTTC
TRBJ1-2 | TRBD1 | TRBV7-9 | . | CASSPLDRDGYTF | TGTGCCAGCAGCCCACTTGACAGGGACGGCTACACCTTC
TRBJ1-4 | . | TRBV6-5 | . | CASSIRPTNEKLFF | TGTGCCAGCAGTATTCGCCCAACTAATGAAAAACTGTTTTTT
TRBJ1-6 | . | TRBV6-5 | . | CASSYRREQGSSPLHF | TGTGCCAGCAGTTACCGTCGGGAACAGGGTAGTTCACCCCTCCACTTT
TRBJ2-2 | . | TRBV18 | . | CASSFLDFFTGELFF | TGTGCCAGCTCATTCTTGGACTTTTTCACCGGGGAGCTGTTTTTT
TRBJ2-7 | . | TRBV6-5 | . | CASVPPSVDYEQYF | TGTGCCAGCGTGCCCCCGAGTGTGGACTACGAGCAGTACTTC
TRBJ2-2 | TRBD2 | TRBV5-1 | . | CASSIGLGIGTGELFF | TGCGCCAGCAGCATAGGACTAGGGATAGGCACCGGGGAGCTGTTTTTT
TRBJ2-2 | TRBD2 | TRBV12-3/TRBV12-4 | . | CASRPGGSGELFF | TGTGCCAGCAGACCGGGGGGGTCCGGGGAGCTGTTTTTT
TRBJ2-7 | . | TRBV12-3/TRBV12-4 | . | CASGRGGTYEQYF | TGTGCCAGCGGCAGGGGAGGGACCTACGAGCAGTACTTC
TRBJ2-1 | . | TRBV4-3 | . | CASSQVRGGNFNEQFF | TGCGCCAGCAGCCAAGTCAGGGGGGGGAACTTCAATGAGCAGTTCTTC
TRBJ2-7 | TRBD2 | TRBV3-1/TRBV3-2 | . | CASSQEHGRNYEQYF | TGTGCCAGCAGCCAAGAACACGGGAGGAACTACGAGCAGTACTTC
TRBJ2-3 | TRBD1 | TRBV11-1 | . | CASSSKDRGRVDTQYF | TGTGCCAGCTCCTCCAAGGACAGGGGGCGTGTAGATACGCAGTATTTT